This TCR beta chain is from a study of blood T cell repertoires in COVID-19. About the research overall: From the United States, Italy and Spain came samples of acute and convalescent COVID-19.

Unmatched junction bases numbered 5, after V lost 2 bases and J lost 1 base. CDR3 length equals 17 residues. Germline V gene data show CDR1 as SGHRS and CDR2 as YFSETQ. How the authors handled the data: Amplifying reference gene primers gave estimates of nucleated cell counts. Assay used: immunoSEQ multiplex PCR; TCRdb lists only in-frame clones, some missing. The DNA gave D and trimming, while V, J and clone size come from that table. The profile shows 85,000 to 100,000 clones, roughly nine tenths of them singletons. This sequence originates from a man aged 60-69 years with acute or convalescent COVID-19. This sequence joins TRBV5-1 and TRBJ1-4, with 10 positions matching TRBD1. Source material: peripheral blood. This chain's CDR3 is CASSLMGQGLTNEKLFF. In nucleotides, the CDR3 is TGCGCCAGCAGCTTAATGGGACAGGGGTTAACTAATGAAAAACTGTTTTTT. Full variable domain (outside the CDR3, taken from reference TRBV5-1 and TRBJ1-4): KAGVTQTPRYLIKTRGQQVTLSCSPISGHRSVSWYQQTPGQGLQFLFEYFSETQRNKGNFPGRFSGRQFSNSRSEMNVSTLELGDSALYLCASSLMGQGLTNEKLFFGSGTQLSVL.